This T cell receptor (beta chain) emerged from a study of radiotherapy plus CTLA-4 blockade in lung cancer (dated by TCRdb to between 2018 and 2020). The study in broad terms: Objective responses occurred in around 19% of enrolled patients, and under 40% achieved disease control.

In this study, focal radiation therapy paired with CTLA-4 blockade (ipilimumab) was tested in patients who had chemo-refractory metastatic non-small-cell lung cancer. What the research found in general, with its limitations: After treatment with radiotherapy and ipilimumab, TCR clones that originated in tumors expanded in peripheral blood. The strongest predictors of response, as reported, were early dynamic changes in blood T cell clones along with a rise in serum interferon-beta after radiation.

CDR3 length: 16 amino acids, cysteine to phenylalanine. The entry retains the CDR3 DNA only, 48 bases that are in frame from base 1. Looking up the germline V gene yields CDR1 SGHDT and CDR2 YYEEEE. Relative to germline, V is missing 5 bases and J is missing 4 bases, with 7 bases of the junction outside any gene match. Regarding this clone: Its antigen has not been determined. The sample holds no much larger clone one base away, and base qualities are not on file.

The library came from the immunoSEQ multiplex PCR assay. The table comes from immuneACCESS by way of TCRdb, which keeps in-frame sequences with V and J called. Part of the clones is missing from these tables; in studies checked, under half for an unresolved V gene and the rest for unknown reasons. The sample profile shows roughly 50,000 clones; approximately 90% of them were found once. The ten largest clones add up to around 7.6% of the sample. The starting material was peripheral blood, obtained from a patient treated with radiotherapy plus ipilimumab. This clonotype originated in a human donor with non-small cell lung cancer whose response to radiotherapy plus ipilimumab could not be evaluated. This receptor chain uses TRBV5-6 and TRBJ2-1; TRBD2 lines up with 12 middle nucleotides. The CDR3 loop reads CASSWLAGGPYNEQFF. The base sequence is TGTGCCAGCAGTTGGCTAGCGGGGGGGCCTTACAATGAGCAGTTCTTC.